Below, one TCR beta chain is given with its context. The sample originates from a study of blood T cell repertoires in COVID-19. Profiling relied on immunoSEQ multiplex PCR, and the TCRdb table lists in-frame clones only, not all of them. The table shows approximately 82,000 clones, with about 83% occurring only once. The CDR3 sequence is 13 residues long. The J segment lost 2 bases and the V segment lost 8 bases, leaving 2 bases of the junction unmatched. Germline-derived CDR1 and CDR2 are MNHEY and SVGAGI. This rearrangement joins TRBV6-5 to TRBJ1-2; 10 bases fit TRBD1. This TCR came from a woman aged 55-75 years with acute or convalescent COVID-19. Sample: peripheral blood. CDR3 sequence: CASGTGANYGYTF. DNA of the CDR3: TGTGCCAGCGGGACAGGGGCCAACTATGGCTACACCTTC.